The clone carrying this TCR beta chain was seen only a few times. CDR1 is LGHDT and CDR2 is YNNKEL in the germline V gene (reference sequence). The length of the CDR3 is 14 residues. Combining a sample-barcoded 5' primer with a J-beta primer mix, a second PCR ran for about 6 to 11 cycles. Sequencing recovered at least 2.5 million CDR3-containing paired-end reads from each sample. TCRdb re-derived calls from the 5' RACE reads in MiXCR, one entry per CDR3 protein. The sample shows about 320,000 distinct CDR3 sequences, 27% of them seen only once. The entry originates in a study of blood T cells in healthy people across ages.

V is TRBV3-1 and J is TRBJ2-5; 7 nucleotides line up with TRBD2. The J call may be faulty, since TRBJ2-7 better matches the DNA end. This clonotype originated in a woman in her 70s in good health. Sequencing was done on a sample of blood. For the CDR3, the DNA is TGTGCCAGCAGCCTCGGACTAGGGACCTACGAGCAGTACTTC. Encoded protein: CASSLGLGTYEQYF.